The 29 T cell receptor beta chains below come from one sample, sequenced in a study of Ad26.COV2.S vaccination and SARS-CoV-2 variants. As to treatment: approximately 18 received Ad26.COV2.S at low or high dose, single or two shots; 5 received placebo; per-sample allocation not given. All samples were drawn on day 63, counting from the first vaccine or placebo injection. Profiling relied on immunoSEQ multiplex PCR, and the TCRdb table lists in-frame clones only, not all of them. The sample shows approximately 410,000 clones, around 92% of them seen only once. The sample here was peripheral blood, taken in a trial of Ad26.COV2.S vaccine versus placebo. Source of these receptors: a person between 18 and 65 years old who received the Ad26.COV2.S COVID-19 vaccine or a placebo.

This clone was detected a few times. V and J are TRBV21-1 and TRBJ1-5. TRBV21-1 is listed as a pseudogene. The CDR3 has 14 residues. The CDR3 DNA is TGTGCCAGCAGCAACCCAAGGGCCCATCAGCCCCAGCATTTT. Its translation: CASSNPRAHQPQHF.

The chain carries TRBV11-2 and TRBJ2-2; D possibly corresponds to TRBD2 (6 bases). This CDR3 contains 18 residues. V lost 1 base and J lost 4, with 19 bases in between. CDR1 and CDR2 (germline): SGHAT, FQNNGV. The chain's CDR3 is CASSLVFLASDVTGELFF. In nucleotides, the CDR3 is TGTGCCAGCAGCTTAGTTTTTCTCGCTAGCGACGTCACCGGGGAGCTGTTTTTT.

The gene calls are TRBV6-2 or TRBV6-3 and TRBJ2-7, with 13 bases matching TRBD2. V lost 4 bases, J lost 3 bases, and 3 bases stayed unmatched. This CDR3 is built from 15 residues. CDR1 and CDR2 from the germline V gene are MNHEY and SVGEGT. The CDR3 is CASSSGTSGVYEQYF. The CDR3 DNA is TGTGCCAGCAGTTCCGGGACTAGCGGGGTCTACGAGCAGTACTTC.

This clone has a single count. The chain combines TRBV7-9 with TRBJ2-3, with no clear D. V lost 5 bases and J lost 2, with 2 bases in between. Germline lookup yields CDR1 SEHNR and CDR2 FQNEAQ (reference sequence). The CDR3 is 11 residues long. The CDR3 spells CASSITDTQYF. CDR3 nucleotides: TGTGCCAGCAGCATCACAGATACGCAGTATTTT.

The chain links TRBV30 to TRBJ2-7, with D tentatively TRBD1 or TRBD2 (6 bases each). The V gene lost 0 bases and the J gene lost 2 bases, with 11 bases spanning the gap. The CDR3 totals 14 residues. The germline CDR1 and CDR2 sequences are GTSNPN and SVGIG (reference sequence). Written as DNA, the CDR3 is TGTGCCTGGAGTGTATTCCGGGGGCCCTACGAGCAGTACTTC. This codes for CAWSVFRGPYEQYF.

This clone came up once. This chain uses TRBV29-1 with TRBJ1-2; D is uncertain. V was shortened by 4 bases and J by 0 bases, with 9 bases between the two germline ends. This CDR3 contains 13 residues. The germline gives CDR1 SQVTM, CDR2 ANQGSEA. CDR3 bases: TGCAGCGTTGGCCCTGGAGCTAACTATGGCTACACCTTC. As protein: CSVGPGANYGYTF.

This chain joins TRBV27 and TRBJ2-7, with TRBD2 matching over 10 bases. Per germline, CDR1 MNHEY and CDR2 SMNVEV (reference sequence). CDR3 size: 14 residues. The trim removed 4 bases at V and 4 bases at J, leaving 4 bases unmatched. CDR3 nucleotides: TGTGCCAGCAGTTCGACTAGCGGGCCGTACGAGCAGTACTTC. It is translated as CASSSTSGPYEQYF.

The rearrangement uses TRBV29-1 and TRBJ1-5; TRBD1 agrees at 7 bases. CDR3 length equals 15 residues. Germline V gene data show CDR1 as SQVTM and CDR2 as ANQGSEA. Germline trimming cut 2 bases from V and 4 bases from J; bases unmatched to any gene: 8. The CDR3 DNA sequence: TGCAGCGTTGAATGCGGTCAGGGGGGTAATCAGCCCCAGCATTTT. Translating gives CSVECGQGGNQPQHF.

V and J are TRBV27 and TRBJ2-3; a possible D gene is TRBD1 (7 bases). This CDR3 region has 13 residues. V lost 8 bases and J 5 bases, leaving 14 bases between the germline ends. CDR1 is MNHEY, CDR2 SMNVEV, per germline (reference sequence). The CDR3 DNA reads TGTGCCAGCTCCTATCAGGGGGGAGATACGCAGTATTTT. Its protein product is CASSYQGGDTQYF.

The chain recombines TRBV3-1 (or the pseudogene TRBV3-2) with TRBJ2-5, with D hard to call. From germline, CDR1 is LGHDT and CDR2 YNNKEL (reference sequence). CDR3 size: 15 residues. V gave up 0 bases and J gave up 5 bases, with 13 bases separating them. CDR3 sequence reads: CASSQDRLAGETQYF. CDR3 in DNA: TGTGCCAGCAGCCAAGATCGGTTAGCCGGGGAGACCCAGTACTTC.

The chain links TRBV7-2 to TRBJ2-2; D is undetermined. The CDR3 runs to 13 residues. Between the trimmed V and J ends, which lost 3 bases and 6 bases, there was a span of 8 bases. The germline CDR1 and CDR2 sequences are SGHTA and FQGNSA. The chain's CDR3 is CASSFLKAGELFF. In nucleotides, the CDR3 is TGTGCCAGCAGCTTTCTTAAGGCCGGGGAGCTGTTTTTT.

The chain couples TRBV5-4 to TRBJ2-7; TRBD1 matches at 7 bases. The CDR3 contains 15 residues. Per the germline V gene, CDR1 is SGHNT and CDR2 is YYREEE (reference sequence). J gave up 2 bases and V 4 bases, and 9 bases lay outside the gene matches. CDR3 bases: TGTGCCAGCAGCCTCCCGGGACAGCGTGCCTACGAGCAGTACTTC. This encodes CASSLPGQRAYEQYF. Looking up the rest from reference TRBV5-4 and TRBJ2-7 gives the full variable domain: ETGVTQSPTHLIKTRGQQVTLRCSSQSGHNTVSWYQQALGQGPQFIFQYYREEENGRGNFPPRFSGLQFPNYSSELNVNALELDDSALYLCASSLPGQRAYEQYFGPGTRLTVT.

The V gene is TRBV24-1, the J gene TRBJ1-3; D is ambiguous. In germline, CDR1 is KGHDR, CDR2 SFDVKD. Trimming removed 0 bases from V and 2 bases from J, with 7 bases in between. The CDR3 consists of 15 residues. The CDR3 DNA reads as TGTGCCACCAGTGATTTGCGGCAGGCTGGAAACACCATATATTTT. Its translation: CATSDLRQAGNTIYF.

This CDR3 is CASSLGQGLGEQYF. The CDR3 DNA sequence: TGTGCCAGCAGCTTAGGTCAGGGGTTGGGGGAGCAGTACTTC. V gene TRBV7-2 combines with J gene TRBJ2-7; D is perhaps TRBD1 (6 bases). This CDR3 has 14 amino acids. Germline V CDR1 and CDR2: SGHTA, FQGNSA. The V end was cut by 1 base, the J end by 7 bases, with 14 bases between.

The CDR3 loop reads CASSPVSARGSHNSPLHF. The CDR3 DNA reads as TGTGCCAGCAGCCCGGTGTCTGCCAGGGGGTCTCATAATTCACCCCTCCACTTT. This chain uses TRBV11-2 with TRBJ1-6; TRBD1 matches 7 bases. The junction had 15 bases not matched to a gene; V was cut back by 5 bases and J by 5 bases. This CDR3 is 18 amino acids long. Germline V gene sequence: CDR1 SGHAT, CDR2 FQNNGV. The whole variable domain, remainder taken from reference TRBV11-2 and TRBJ1-6, is EAGVAQSPRYKIIEKRQSVAFWCNPISGHATLYWYQQILGQGPKLLIQFQNNGVVDDSQLPKDRFSAERLKGVDSTLKIQPAKLEDSAVYLCASSPVSARGSHNSPLHFGNGTRLTVT.

The rearrangement links TRBV4-1 to TRBJ1-1, with D unresolved. Trimming stripped 1 base from V and 0 bases from J, with 3 bases between. Germline CDR1 reads MGHRA; CDR2 reads YSYEKL. CDR3 length: 13 amino acids. CDR3 residues: CASSQAVNTEAFF. The CDR3 region has the DNA TGCGCCAGCAGCCAAGCGGTGAACACTGAAGCTTTCTTT.

The table lists this clone with a count of one. At one end, the junction sequence differs from germline, possibly due to a read error. The chain uses TRBV18 and TRBJ1-2; no reliable D call. Germline V gene lookup returns CDR1 KGHSH and CDR2 LQKENI. The CDR3 runs 14 residues. The CDR3 DNA reads TGTGCCAGCTCCCCACTAAACAGTGACTATGGCTACACCTTC. Translated: CASSPLNSDYGYTF. The entire variable domain, with the rest obtained from reference TRBV18 and TRBJ1-2, is as follows: NAGVMQNPRHLVRRRGQEARLRCSPMKGHSHVYWYRQLPEEGLKFMVYLQKENIIDESGMPKERFSAEFPKEGPSILRIQQVVRGDSAAYFCASSPLNSDYGYTFGSGTRLTVV.

V usage is TRBV5-8 and J usage is TRBJ1-5; D remains ambiguous. This CDR3 is built from 14 residues. Germline CDR1 SGHTS, CDR2 YDEGEE. The V and J ends lost 0 bases and 5 bases respectively, with 9 bases between them. The DNA of the CDR3 is TGTGCCAGCAGCTTGGTTGGCCGGGATCAGCCCCAGCATTTT. Protein product: CASSLVGRDQPQHF.

This chain connects TRBV9 to TRBJ2-7; 7 bases align to TRBD2. V lost 1 base and J lost 4; bases outside the gene matches: 11. Germline V gene lookup returns CDR1 SGDLS and CDR2 YYNGEE. This CDR3 contains 16 residues. The CDR3 spells CASSVSGGGDAYEQYF. In DNA form, the CDR3 reads TGTGCCAGCAGCGTATCCGGCGGGGGAGATGCATACGAGCAGTACTTC.

The rearrangement joins TRBV6-1 to TRBJ2-6, with TRBD1 matching over 7 bases. CDR3 length: 17 residues. Germline values: CDR1 MNHNS, CDR2 SASEGT. The junction had 8 bases not matched to a gene; V was cut back by 4 bases and J by 2 bases. CDR3 DNA: TGTGCCAGCAGTGTTATGACAGGGTCCGCTGGGGCCAACGTCCTGACTTTC. It yields the protein CASSVMTGSAGANVLTF.

This sequence joins TRBV19 and TRBJ1-5; D is unresolved. The germline CDR1 and CDR2 sequences are LNHDA and SQIVND (reference sequence). The V gene lost 3 bases and the J gene lost 4 bases, with 10 bases spanning the gap. This CDR3 comprises 14 residues. The CDR3 loop is CASSIRQRNQPQHF. The CDR3 region has the DNA TGTGCCAGTAGTATTCGGCAGAGAAATCAGCCCCAGCATTTT.

The chain is built from TRBV18 and TRBJ2-5; D gene uncertain. V shed 5 bases and J shed 5 bases, with 15 bases lying between them. The CDR3 runs 14 residues. Germline values: CDR1 KGHSH, CDR2 LQKENI. DNA for the CDR3: TGTGCCAGCTCATATTCTGATGGCTCGGAGACCCAGTACTTC. Translation: CASSYSDGSETQYF. Full variable domain (remainder filled in from reference TRBV18 and TRBJ2-5): NAGVMQNPRHLVRRRGQEARLRCSPMKGHSHVYWYRQLPEEGLKFMVYLQKENIIDESGMPKERFSAEFPKEGPSILRIQQVVRGDSAAYFCASSYSDGSETQYFGPGTRLLVL.

This clone turned up a few times. The genes are TRBV7-9 and TRBJ2-7; 9 positions match TRBD1. This CDR3 has 14 amino acids. Trimming at V came to 5 bases and at J to 5 bases, leaving 7 bases not matched to a gene. Per the germline V gene, CDR1 is SEHNR and CDR2 is FQNEAQ (reference sequence). The CDR3 DNA reads TGTGCCAGCAGCATGGGACAGGGATGGGACGAGCAGTACTTC. It translates to CASSMGQGWDEQYF.

The table lists this clone with many counts. The chain uses TRBV6-6 and TRBJ2-3; 10 positions agree with TRBD2. J lost 5 bases, V lost 5 bases, and 13 bases had no gene match. Germline loops: CDR1 MNHNY, CDR2 SVGAGI (reference sequence). The CDR3 loop spans 17 amino acids. The CDR3 spells CASSPITSGAWGDTQYF. The DNA of the CDR3 is TGTGCCAGCAGTCCCATTACTAGCGGGGCTTGGGGAGATACGCAGTATTTT.

To note about this clone: The sample has other DNA sequences that encode this CDR3 too. This chain uses TRBV6-5 with TRBJ2-7; TRBD1 aligns across 9 bases. Germline V gene sequence: CDR1 MNHEY, CDR2 SVGAGI. V shed 3 bases, J shed 1 base, and the junction held 1 base outside the gene matches. The CDR3 extends over 14 amino acids. CDR3 loop: CASSYGQGSYEQYF. CDR3 bases: TGTGCCAGCAGTTATGGACAGGGGTCCTACGAGCAGTACTTC.

The DNA of the CDR3 is TGCGCCAGCAGCCAAGATTGGAGCGGGGGGTTCTACGAGCAGTACTTC. Encoded protein: CASSQDWSGGFYEQYF. V usage is TRBV4-3 and J usage is TRBJ2-7, with 9 bases lining up with TRBD2. The V gene's germline CDR1 is LGHNA and CDR2 YSLEER. Germline trimming cut 0 bases from V and 3 bases from J; bases unmatched to any gene: 6. This CDR3 has 16 amino acids.

V and J are TRBV13 and TRBJ1-2; D is unresolved. Trimming cost V 3 bases and J 6 bases, with 8 bases left between them. Germline V lookup: CDR1 PRHDT, CDR2 FYEKMQ (reference sequence). The CDR3 consists of 12 residues. The CDR3 bases are TGTGCCAGCAGCTTTTGGCTGGATGGCTACACCTTC. It translates to CASSFWLDGYTF.

The chain employs TRBV7-9 and TRBJ1-4; D unresolved. From germline, CDR1 is SEHNR and CDR2 FQNEAQ (reference sequence). The V and J ends lost 5 bases and 0 bases respectively, with 13 bases between them. The CDR3 covers 16 residues. The CDR3 DNA follows: TGTGCCAGCAGCCGAGGCACGACTGCAACTAATGAAAAACTGTTTTTT. Translating it yields CASSRGTTATNEKLFF.

This clone turned up a few times. V usage is TRBV19 and J usage is TRBJ2-7; D not certain. V lost 8 bases to trimming and J lost 2 bases, with 19 bases between them. The length of the CDR3 is 15 residues. Per the germline V gene, CDR1 is LNHDA and CDR2 is SQIVND (reference sequence). The CDR3 protein is CASASPDLPTYEQYF. The CDR3 DNA sequence: TGTGCCAGTGCATCTCCGGACCTCCCCACCTACGAGCAGTACTTC.